This TCR beta chain is drawn from a study of blood T cells in healthy people across ages (dated by TCRdb to the mid-2010s). Broadly, across the study: In model experiments, template switching captured roughly one uniquely barcoded TCR beta cDNA molecule for every two T cells. Donors of different ages were randomly distributed across sequencing lanes to avoid experimental bias. Using the same blood draw, the study looked at two additional independent replicas of 1 million unique cDNA reads for two donors, one aged 18 to 30 and the other aged 80 or older. To track age-related changes in TCR beta repertoire diversity, the study relied on deep sequencing normalized with unique cDNA molecular identifiers. Donors were grouped into four age groups: young (average approximately 15 years), middle-aged (over 35), aged (approximately 58) and long-lived (over 80).

The roughly 39 donors, aged 6 to 90 years, were systemically healthy Caucasian individuals from Russia. Each donor gave around 9.8 milliliters of peripheral blood, collected into EDTA-treated Vacutainer tubes. Ficoll-Paque density-gradient centrifugation was used to isolate PBMCs, with at least 7 million obtained per sample. Trizol reagent was used to extract total RNA from the PBMCs, yielding at least 6 micrograms per sample. The percentages of naive CD45RAhigh/CD27high T cells were determined by flow cytometry on a PBMC aliquot from every donor. The investigation overall reported the following: Because profiling used bulk unsorted PBMCs, naive and antigen-experienced compartments could not be compared conclusively. Total diversity estimates from one million sequenced T cells were considered lower bounds and underestimates. A strong correlation was found between observed TCR beta diversity and the percentage of naive T cells measured by flow cytometry. Compared with the aged group, more naive CD4+ T cells, fewer expanded clones and increased TCR diversity were shown by the long-lived group, suggesting age selection. Because the CMV infection status of the donors was unknown, age-related changes in expanded clonotypes may potentially have been confounded. As age increased, observed TCR beta diversity per million T cells dropped in a roughly linear way, and a significant reduction was already evident by age about 40.

Library method: 5' RACE. Sequencing took place on an Illumina HiSeq 2500. A second PCR of roughly 6 to 11 cycles was run with a J-beta primer mix and a sample-barcoded 5' primer. A unique molecular identifier was introduced onto each TCR beta cDNA molecule by a template-switch 5' adaptor carrying 12 random nucleotides. At least 2.5 million CDR3-containing paired-end reads were obtained from each sample. First-strand cDNA was synthesized from all RNA with the Mint cDNA synthesis kit, primed by a TRBC-specific oligonucleotide. After uracil-DNA glycosylase treatment, a first 18-cycle PCR used universal primers M1SS and BC2_uni_R on all cDNA. Per the authors' processing: Normalization of each sample was performed by random selection of 1 million high-quality reads, each carrying a distinct molecular identifier. Instead of being binned into consensus sequences, reads that shared molecular identifiers were thrown out. CDR3 identification, clonotype clustering and error correction used MiTCR with a Q25 quality threshold and the strictest error-elimination algorithm. A nonparametric unseen species model using Euler transformation provided a lower-bound estimate of total TCR beta diversity. TCRdb reworked the public reads: Q25 trimming with fastp, MiXCR clone assembly, productive beta chains retained. Each record represents a unique CDR3 protein, reported with the most common genes and DNA among its rows. Here the V and J calls rest on TCRdb's processing, not on the authors' analysis. The sample contains over 1,300,000 distinct CDR3 sequences, roughly 64% of them found a single time. The top ten constitute under 8.5% of the sample.

A remark on this clonotype: What this receptor recognizes is not known. Within one base of it there is no much larger clone, and no base qualities were kept.

The germline V gene (reference sequence) specifies LNHNV as CDR1 and YYDKDF as CDR2. The CDR3, from cysteine to phenylalanine, totals 18 residues. Just CDR3 DNA is preserved here, 54 bases in frame from base 1. V lost 0 bases and J lost 5 bases, and the count of bases not matched to a germline gene is 15. This sequence originates from a man in his late teens or twenties in good health. The chain couples TRBV15 to TRBJ2-7; 8 of the junction bases match TRBD2. The sample comprised blood. The nucleotides are TGTGCCACCAGCAGAGATTTTGGCATCGGGGGGGCCGTGGACGAGCAGTACTTC. The resulting protein is CATSRDFGIGGAVDEQYF.